This is a list of T cell receptor beta chains from one sample in a study of Ad26.COV2.S vaccination and SARS-CoV-2 variants. The data were produced by immunoSEQ multiplex PCR, yet TCRdb's version contains in-frame clones alone and is incomplete. The top ten clones hold approximately 2.1% of a sample with more than 300,000 clones, about 85% of them seen once. The sequencing used peripheral blood, collected in a trial of Ad26.COV2.S vaccine versus placebo. The receptor source for this set is a person aged 18-65 years who received the Ad26.COV2.S COVID-19 vaccine or a placebo. CDR3s include the opening cysteine and the closing phenylalanine or tryptophan. Fields, in order: clone size, V gene, D gene, J gene, CDR3 protein, CDR3 DNA. D genes are given only for firm matches. Clone size is given for some rows only: seen once, a few or many times, or a class if the clone is expanded.

clone_size: NA
v_call: TRBV5-1
d_call: NA
j_call: TRBJ1-2
cdr3_aa: CASSLEDFNYGYTF
cdr3_nt: TGCGCCAGCAGCTTAGAGGATTTCAACTATGGCTACACCTTC

clone_size: few
v_call: TRBV28
d_call: TRBD1
j_call: TRBJ2-7
cdr3_aa: CASSLNGQVLREQYF
cdr3_nt: TGTGCCAGCAGTTTAAATGGACAGGTTCTTCGGGAGCAGTACTTC

clone_size: NA
v_call: TRBV28
d_call: NA
j_call: TRBJ1-2
cdr3_aa: CASSPPPWQGGYTF
cdr3_nt: TGTGCCAGCAGTCCGCCTCCCTGGCAGGGTGGCTACACCTTC

clone_size: NA
v_call: TRBV2
d_call: NA
j_call: TRBJ2-7
cdr3_aa: CARDRRGARGGEQYF
cdr3_nt: TGTGCCAGGGACCGTAGAGGAGCTAGAGGGGGCGAGCAGTACTTC

clone_size: NA
v_call: TRBV3-1/TRBV3-2
d_call: NA
j_call: TRBJ2-5
cdr3_aa: CASSLWVVGEQETQYF
cdr3_nt: TGTGCCAGCAGCCTGTGGGTCGTCGGGGAGCAAGAGACCCAGTACTTC

clone_size: once
v_call: TRBV11-3
d_call: TRBD1
j_call: TRBJ2-3
cdr3_aa: CASSPGTGAADTQYF
cdr3_nt: TGTGCCAGCAGCCCGGGGACAGGGGCGGCAGATACGCAGTATTTT

clone_size: NA
v_call: TRBV6-2/TRBV6-3
d_call: NA
j_call: TRBJ1-3
cdr3_aa: CASSLDGTSSGNTIYF
cdr3_nt: TGTGCCAGCAGTCTCGACGGCACCAGCTCTGGAAACACCATATATTTT

clone_size: NA
v_call: TRBV5-5
d_call: TRBD2
j_call: TRBJ2-1
cdr3_aa: CASSVLAGPYNEQFF
cdr3_nt: TGTGCCAGCAGCGTACTAGCGGGGCCCTACAATGAGCAGTTCTTC

clone_size: few
v_call: TRBV9
d_call: NA
j_call: TRBJ1-3
cdr3_aa: CASSAGALDSGNTIYF
cdr3_nt: TGTGCCAGCAGCGCCGGGGCACTCGACTCTGGAAACACCATATATTTT

clone_size: NA
v_call: TRBV15
d_call: NA
j_call: TRBJ1-4
cdr3_aa: CATSRDRAATNEKLFF
cdr3_nt: TGTGCCACCAGCAGAGATAGGGCAGCAACTAATGAAAAACTGTTTTTT

clone_size: NA
v_call: TRBV27
d_call: TRBD2
j_call: TRBJ2-1
cdr3_aa: CASSYRGVTYNEQFF
cdr3_nt: TGTGCCAGCAGTTATCGGGGGGTGACCTACAATGAGCAGTTCTTC

clone_size: NA
v_call: TRBV19
d_call: NA
j_call: TRBJ2-7
cdr3_aa: CASITPPSYEQYF
cdr3_nt: TGTGCCAGTATTACCCCTCCCTCCTACGAGCAGTACTTC

clone_size: NA
v_call: TRBV27
d_call: NA
j_call: TRBJ1-1
cdr3_aa: CASSRQGYTEAFF
cdr3_nt: TGTGCCAGCTCTCGCCAGGGTTACACTGAAGCTTTCTTT

clone_size: NA
v_call: TRBV7-4
d_call: TRBD1
j_call: TRBJ2-7
cdr3_aa: CASALGGAPISYEQYF
cdr3_nt: TGTGCCAGCGCCTTAGGGGGCGCACCTATCTCCTACGAGCAGTACTTC

clone_size: NA
v_call: TRBV21-1
d_call: NA
j_call: TRBJ1-5
cdr3_aa: CASSKATGGQEFTLWGQPQHF
cdr3_nt: TGTGCCAGCAGCAAAGCCACGGGAGGACAGGAGTTCACTTTGTGGGGGCAGCCCCAGCATTTT

clone_size: NA
v_call: TRBV9
d_call: TRBD1
j_call: TRBJ1-5
cdr3_aa: CASSKQGISNQPQHF
cdr3_nt: TGTGCCAGCAGCAAACAGGGGATTAGCAATCAGCCCCAGCATTTT

clone_size: NA
v_call: TRBV5-1
d_call: TRBD1
j_call: TRBJ1-5
cdr3_aa: CASSPTGGWNQPQHF
cdr3_nt: TGCGCCAGCAGTCCTACAGGGGGCTGGAATCAGCCCCAGCATTTT

clone_size: NA
v_call: TRBV3-1/TRBV3-2
d_call: TRBD1
j_call: TRBJ1-6
cdr3_aa: CASSQMDRGHSPLHF
cdr3_nt: TGTGCCAGCAGCCAAATGGACAGGGGACATTCACCCCTCCACTTT

clone_size: few
v_call: TRBV3-1/TRBV3-2
d_call: NA
j_call: TRBJ2-3
cdr3_aa: CASSQDPGDTDTQYF
cdr3_nt: TGTGCCAGCAGCCAAGATCCAGGGGACACAGATACGCAGTATTTT

clone_size: NA
v_call: TRBV19
d_call: NA
j_call: TRBJ2-5
cdr3_aa: CASSRQKGTQYF
cdr3_nt: TGTGCCAGTAGTCGACAAAAAGGTACCCAGTACTTC

clone_size: few
v_call: TRBV3-1/TRBV3-2
d_call: NA
j_call: TRBJ1-1
cdr3_aa: CASSQDQSVMNTEAFF
cdr3_nt: TGTGCCAGCAGCCAAGATCAGTCAGTCATGAACACTGAAGCTTTCTTT

clone_size: NA
v_call: TRBV7-9
d_call: NA
j_call: TRBJ1-5
cdr3_aa: CASSWNEDQPQHF
cdr3_nt: TGTGCCAGCAGCTGGAACGAGGATCAGCCCCAGCATTTT

clone_size: NA
v_call: TRBV5-4
d_call: NA
j_call: TRBJ2-3
cdr3_aa: CASSSGNPGDTQYF
cdr3_nt: TGTGCCAGCAGCTCCGGGAACCCGGGGGATACGCAGTATTTT

clone_size: NA
v_call: TRBV20-1
d_call: TRBD1
j_call: TRBJ1-2
cdr3_aa: CSARQGTGYTF
cdr3_nt: TGCAGTGCACGACAGGGAACGGGCTACACCTTC

clone_size: NA
v_call: TRBV6-5
d_call: NA
j_call: TRBJ2-3
cdr3_aa: CASSYDRDRKTDTQYF
cdr3_nt: TGTGCCAGCAGTTATGACCGGGACCGAAAAACAGATACGCAGTATTTT

clone_size: NA
v_call: TRBV28
d_call: TRBD1
j_call: TRBJ1-4
cdr3_aa: CASNFFLPGQGPSRVEKLFF
cdr3_nt: TGTGCCAGCAATTTTTTTCTACCGGGACAGGGACCTTCGAGGGTCGAAAAACTGTTTTTT

clone_size: NA
v_call: TRBV6-5
d_call: TRBD1
j_call: TRBJ1-6
cdr3_aa: CASSTGTGVSPLHF
cdr3_nt: TGTGCCAGCAGCACCGGGACAGGGGTTTCACCCCTCCACTTT

clone_size: NA
v_call: TRBV11-2
d_call: NA
j_call: TRBJ1-6
cdr3_aa: CASSFQGTGWSPLHF
cdr3_nt: TGTGCCAGCAGCTTCCAGGGTACCGGATGGTCACCCCTCCACTTT

clone_size: NA
v_call: TRBV7-9
d_call: NA
j_call: TRBJ1-2
cdr3_aa: CASSLGSGANYGYTF
cdr3_nt: TGTGCCAGCAGCTTAGGGTCCGGAGCTAACTATGGCTACACCTTC

clone_size: few
v_call: TRBV12-3/TRBV12-4
d_call: NA
j_call: TRBJ2-7
cdr3_aa: CASSLRDEQYF
cdr3_nt: TGTGCCAGCAGCCTTAGGGACGAGCAGTACTTC

clone_size: NA
v_call: TRBV9
d_call: NA
j_call: TRBJ1-1
cdr3_aa: CASSPGGGRGLGAEAFF
cdr3_nt: TGTGCCAGCAGCCCGGGGGGAGGAAGGGGTCTAGGGGCTGAAGCTTTCTTT

clone_size: NA
v_call: TRBV4-2
d_call: NA
j_call: TRBJ2-2
cdr3_aa: CASSRSGTLNTGELFF
cdr3_nt: TGTGCCAGCAGCCGTTCAGGGACCCTGAACACCGGGGAGCTGTTTTTT

clone_size: few
v_call: TRBV12-5
d_call: TRBD1
j_call: TRBJ1-6
cdr3_aa: CASGLVSGGSNSPLHF
cdr3_nt: TGTGCTAGTGGTTTGGTATCAGGGGGTAGCAATTCACCCCTCCACTTT

clone_size: NA
v_call: TRBV12-5
d_call: TRBD1
j_call: TRBJ2-6
cdr3_aa: CASGQTGTGPFRGANVLTF
cdr3_nt: TGTGCTAGTGGCCAAACAGGGACAGGTCCCTTTAGGGGGGCCAACGTCCTGACTTTC

clone_size: NA
v_call: TRBV3-1/TRBV3-2
d_call: NA
j_call: TRBJ2-3
cdr3_aa: CASSSRTDTQYF
cdr3_nt: TGTGCCAGCAGCTCTAGGACAGATACGCAGTATTTT

clone_size: NA
v_call: TRBV6-6
d_call: TRBD2
j_call: TRBJ2-7
cdr3_aa: CASSYSRSGGQYEQYF
cdr3_nt: TGTGCCAGCAGTTACTCCCGTAGCGGGGGGCAATACGAGCAGTACTTC

clone_size: NA
v_call: TRBV6-2/TRBV6-3
d_call: NA
j_call: TRBJ2-3
cdr3_aa: CASSYLMDTQYF
cdr3_nt: TGTGCCAGCAGTTACCTAATGGATACGCAGTATTTT

clone_size: NA
v_call: TRBV7-2
d_call: NA
j_call: TRBJ1-1
cdr3_aa: CASSQGGPYEAFF
cdr3_nt: TGTGCCAGCAGCCAAGGAGGGCCGTATGAAGCTTTCTTT

clone_size: NA
v_call: TRBV28
d_call: TRBD2
j_call: TRBJ2-7
cdr3_aa: CASSPAGGRSYEQYF
cdr3_nt: TGTGCCAGCAGTCCGGCGGGGGGCCGGTCCTACGAGCAGTACTTC

clone_size: NA
v_call: TRBV18
d_call: TRBD1
j_call: TRBJ1-1
cdr3_aa: CASAIIQGRMNTEAFF
cdr3_nt: TGTGCCAGCGCTATAATACAGGGGCGCATGAACACTGAAGCTTTCTTT

clone_size: NA
v_call: TRBV5-1
d_call: NA
j_call: TRBJ2-7
cdr3_aa: CASSLERGAYEQYF
cdr3_nt: TGCGCCAGCAGCTTGGAGAGAGGAGCCTACGAGCAGTACTTC

clone_size: NA
v_call: TRBV6-5
d_call: TRBD1
j_call: TRBJ2-7
cdr3_aa: CASSYYTGASYEQYF
cdr3_nt: TGTGCCAGCAGTTACTACACAGGGGCGTCCTACGAGCAGTACTTC